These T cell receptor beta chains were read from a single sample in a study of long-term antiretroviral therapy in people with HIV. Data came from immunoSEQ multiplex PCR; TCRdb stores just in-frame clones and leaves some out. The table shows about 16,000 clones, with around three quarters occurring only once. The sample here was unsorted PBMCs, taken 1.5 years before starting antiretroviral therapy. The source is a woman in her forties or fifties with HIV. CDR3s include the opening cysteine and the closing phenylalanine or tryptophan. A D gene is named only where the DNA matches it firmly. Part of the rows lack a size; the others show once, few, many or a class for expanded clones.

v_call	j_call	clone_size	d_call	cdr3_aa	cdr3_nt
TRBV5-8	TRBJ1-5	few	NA	CASSLSLGQGNQPQHF	TGTGCCAGCAGCTTAAGTTTGGGTCAGGGCAATCAGCCCCAGCATTTT
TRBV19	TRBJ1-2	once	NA	CASSIERSYGYTF	TGTGCCAGTAGTATCGAGCGGTCTTATGGCTACACCTTC
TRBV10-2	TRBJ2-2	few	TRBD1	CASMIGGDTGELFF	TGCGCCAGCATGATAGGGGGCGACACCGGGGAGCTGTTTTTT
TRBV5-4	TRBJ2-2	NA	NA	CASSPDLTGTGELFF	TGTGCCAGCAGCCCTGACCTAACAGGGACCGGGGAGCTGTTTTTT
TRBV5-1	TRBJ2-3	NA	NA	CASSQGQPSTDTQYF	TGCGCCAGCAGCCAGGGCCAGCCAAGCACAGATACGCAGTATTTT
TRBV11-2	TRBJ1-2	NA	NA	CASSPGGGGYGYTF	TGTGCCAGCAGCCCGGGGGGGGGAGGCTATGGCTACACCTTC
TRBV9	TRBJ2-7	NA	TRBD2	CASSSHSGLAGGFSYEQYF	TGTGCCAGCAGCTCTCATTCGGGTCTAGCGGGGGGCTTCTCCTACGAGCAGTACTTC
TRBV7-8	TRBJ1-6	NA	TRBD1	CASSTTGDPLHF	TGTGCCAGCAGCACAACAGGGGACCCCCTCCACTTT
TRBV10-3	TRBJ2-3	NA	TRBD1	CAISVGGPDTQYF	TGTGCCATCAGTGTAGGGGGCCCAGATACGCAGTATTTT
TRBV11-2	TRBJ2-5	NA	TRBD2	CASSLGRAGGGYQETQYF	TGTGCCAGCAGCTTAGGTCGAGCGGGGGGCGGGTACCAAGAGACCCAGTACTTC
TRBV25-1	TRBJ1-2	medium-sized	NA	CASSKSGVNYGYTF	TGTGCCAGCAGCAAGTCAGGGGTAAACTATGGCTACACCTTC
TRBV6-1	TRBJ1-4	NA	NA	CASSEDLIEKLFF	TGTGCCAGCAGTGAGGACCTTATTGAAAAACTGTTTTTT
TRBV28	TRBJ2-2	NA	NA	CASSLKGMEAGELFF	TGTGCCAGCAGTTTAAAGGGGATGGAAGCCGGGGAGCTGTTTTTT
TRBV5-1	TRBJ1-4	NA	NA	CASSKGTVGEKLFF	TGCGCCAGCAGCAAGGGGACGGTTGGTGAAAAACTGTTTTTT
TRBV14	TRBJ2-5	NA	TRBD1	CASRGMGQGRETQYF	TGTGCCAGCAGAGGGATGGGACAGGGAAGAGAGACCCAGTACTTC
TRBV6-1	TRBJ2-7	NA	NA	CASPGRGALPYEQYF	TGTGCCAGCCCTGGAAGGGGAGCCCTACCCTACGAGCAGTACTTC
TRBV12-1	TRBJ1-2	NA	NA	CASSHGGTPLYGYTF	TGTGCCAGCAGCCACGGCGGGACTCCCCTTTATGGCTACACCTTC
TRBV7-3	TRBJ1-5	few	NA	CASSLRRNQPQHF	TGTGCCAGCAGCTTACGGCGGAATCAGCCCCAGCATTTT
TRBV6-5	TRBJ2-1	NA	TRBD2	CASNGAGGDNEQFF	TGTGCCAGCAACGGGGCGGGGGGGGACAATGAGCAGTTCTTC
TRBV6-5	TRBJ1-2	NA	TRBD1	CASSDRGGGDYTF	TGCGCCAGCAGCGACAGGGGAGGAGGCGACTACACCTTC
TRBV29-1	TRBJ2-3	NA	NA	CSVEDQGTQYF	TGCAGCGTTGAAGATCAGGGTACGCAGTATTTT
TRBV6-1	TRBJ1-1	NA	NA	CASTMTAESTEAFF	TGTGCCAGCACTATGACCGCCGAGAGTACTGAAGCTTTCTTT
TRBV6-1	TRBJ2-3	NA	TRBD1	CASSVSDRVVDTQYF	TGTGCCAGCAGTGTCTCGGACAGGGTCGTAGATACGCAGTATTTT
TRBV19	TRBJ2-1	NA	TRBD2	CASTLAGGGNEQFF	TGTGCCAGTACGTTAGCGGGGGGTGGGAATGAGCAGTTCTTC
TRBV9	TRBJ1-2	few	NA	CASSPRRAGGYTF	TGTGCCAGCAGCCCCCGCCGGGCCGGAGGCTACACCTTC
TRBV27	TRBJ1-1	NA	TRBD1	CASSLGQPNTEAFF	TGTGCCAGCAGTTTGGGACAGCCTAACACTGAAGCTTTCTTT
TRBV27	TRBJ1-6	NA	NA	CASGGRTYNSPLHF	TGTGCCAGCGGGGGAAGAACCTATAATTCACCCCTCCACTTT
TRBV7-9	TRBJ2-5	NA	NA	CASSAGQPYGETQYF	TGTGCCAGCAGCGCGGGACAGCCCTATGGAGAGACCCAGTACTTC